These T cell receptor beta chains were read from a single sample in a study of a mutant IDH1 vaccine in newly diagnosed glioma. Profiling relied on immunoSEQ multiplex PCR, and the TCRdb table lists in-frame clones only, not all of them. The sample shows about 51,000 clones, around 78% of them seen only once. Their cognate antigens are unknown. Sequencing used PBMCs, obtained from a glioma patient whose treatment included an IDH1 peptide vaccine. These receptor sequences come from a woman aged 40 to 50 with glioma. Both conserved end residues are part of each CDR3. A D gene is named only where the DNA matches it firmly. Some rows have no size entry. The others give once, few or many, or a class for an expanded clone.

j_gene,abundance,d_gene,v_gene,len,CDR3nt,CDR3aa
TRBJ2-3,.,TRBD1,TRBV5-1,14,TGCGCCAGTTACGGGACAGGGGGAATGGATACGCAGTATTTT,CASYGTGGMDTQYF
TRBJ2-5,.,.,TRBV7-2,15,TGTGCCAGCAGCTTATCGACAGACAAAGGAGAGACCCAGTACTTC,CASSLSTDKGETQYF
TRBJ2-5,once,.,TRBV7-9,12,TGTGCCAGCAGCTCATTATTAGAGACCCAGTACTTC,CASSSLLETQYF
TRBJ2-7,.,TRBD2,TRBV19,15,TGTGCCAGTCGGACTAGCGGGGGGGCTGGCTACGAGCAGTACTTC,CASRTSGGAGYEQYF
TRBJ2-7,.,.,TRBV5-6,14,TGTGCCAGCAGCGTTCCTACAGGGATCTACGAGCAGTACTTC,CASSVPTGIYEQYF
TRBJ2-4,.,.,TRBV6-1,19,TGTGCCAGCAGTGAAGAGGGGGAGGGGTGGCGGGGGCCCAAAAACATTCAGTACTTC,CASSEEGEGWRGPKNIQYF
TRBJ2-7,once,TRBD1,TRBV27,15,TGTGCCAGCAGGGGATATGGGACAGGACCCTACGAGCAGTACTTC,CASRGYGTGPYEQYF
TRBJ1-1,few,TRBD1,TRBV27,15,TGTGCCAGCAGTTCCCACGGACAGGGAAGGACTGAAGCTTTCTTT,CASSSHGQGRTEAFF
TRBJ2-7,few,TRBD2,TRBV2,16,TGTGCCAGCAGTGGATGGACTAGCGGACAATCCTACGAGCAGTACTTC,CASSGWTSGQSYEQYF
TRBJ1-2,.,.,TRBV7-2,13,TGTGCCAGCAGCTTAGTGGGCACTTATGGCTACACCTTC,CASSLVGTYGYTF
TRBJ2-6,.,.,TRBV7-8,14,TGTGCCAGCAGCTTAGCGACTGGGGCCAACGTCCTGACTTTC,CASSLATGANVLTF
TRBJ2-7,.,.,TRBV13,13,TGTGCCAGCGGGGCGGGGCTCGGGAACGAGCAGTACTTC,CASGAGLGNEQYF
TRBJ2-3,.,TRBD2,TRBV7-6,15,TGTGCCAGCAGCTTGGGGCTAGCGGGCACAGATACGCAGTATTTT,CASSLGLAGTDTQYF
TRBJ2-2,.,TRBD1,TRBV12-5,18,TGTGCTAGTGGTTTGCCTCCCCCCGGGACAGGGTGGATCGGGGAGCTGTTTTTT,CASGLPPPGTGWIGELFF
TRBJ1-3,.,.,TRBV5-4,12,TGTGCCAGCACGCATCAAGATAACACCATATATTTT,CASTHQDNTIYF
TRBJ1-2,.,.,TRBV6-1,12,TGTGCCACCGGATTCTATCAGGGCGGCTACACCTTC,CATGFYQGGYTF
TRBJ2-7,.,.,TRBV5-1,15,TGCGCCAGCAGCCCCGGGTCTTGGCAGGGCTACGAGCAGTACTTC,CASSPGSWQGYEQYF
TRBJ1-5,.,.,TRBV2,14,TGTGCCAGCAGTCAAGGGAATAACAATCAGCCCCAGCATTTT,CASSQGNNNQPQHF
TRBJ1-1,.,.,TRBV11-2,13,TGTGCCAGCAGCTACGGGACGGACACTGAAGCTTTCTTT,CASSYGTDTEAFF
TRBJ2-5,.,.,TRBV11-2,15,TGTGCCAGCAGCTCGACTAGGTCCCCCGGAGAGACCCAGTACTTC,CASSSTRSPGETQYF
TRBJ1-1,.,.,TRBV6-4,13,TGTGCCATCGGGCGGGTTACAAACACTGAAGCTTTCTTT,CAIGRVTNTEAFF
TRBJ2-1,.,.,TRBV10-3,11,TGTGCCATCAGTGAAGAGGGTGAGCAGTTCTTC,CAISEEGEQFF
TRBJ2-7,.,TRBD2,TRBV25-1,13,TGTGCCAGCAGTCGGGGGGAAGGGAGCGAGCAGTACTTC,CASSRGEGSEQYF